Shown below are 30 T cell receptor beta chains from a single sample sequenced in a study of blood T cell repertoires in COVID-19. The data were produced by immunoSEQ multiplex PCR, yet TCRdb's version contains in-frame clones alone and is incomplete. The sample consists of roughly 55,000 clones, roughly 80% of them appearing once. Sample: peripheral blood. These receptors were taken from a man aged 60 to 69 with acute or convalescent COVID-19.

This rearrangement joins TRBV19 to TRBJ1-6; a weak D match, TRBD1 (5 bases). The germline gives CDR1 LNHDA, CDR2 SQIVND (reference sequence). V was pared by 5 bases and J by 10 bases, with 15 bases between. The length of the CDR3 is 14 residues. The CDR3 region has the DNA TGTGCCAGTAGTCCAGGGCGGGAAGGATCACCCCTCCACTTT. Its translation: CASSPGREGSPLHF.

This chain connects TRBV19 to TRBJ1-5; 7 bases are a match to TRBD1. V dropped 6 bases and J dropped 6; count of bases not matched to a gene: 2. Germline lookup yields CDR1 LNHDA and CDR2 SQIVND (reference sequence). The CDR3 runs 12 residues. CDR3 sequence (DNA): TGTGCCAGTAGGACAGGGCCTCAGCCCCAGCATTTT. Protein product: CASRTGPQPQHF.

The chain uses TRBV29-1 and TRBJ1-1, with D perhaps TRBD1 (5 bases). The germline gives CDR1 SQVTM, CDR2 ANQGSEA. CDR3 size: 15 residues. The V gene lost 6 bases and the J gene lost 0 bases, with 17 bases spanning the gap. In DNA form, the CDR3 reads TGCAGCGTGATTGGGGCGAATTTAATGAACACTGAAGCTTTCTTT. The encoded protein is CSVIGANLMNTEAFF.

This clone occurred once. This sequence joins TRBV28 and TRBJ1-2, with a weak D call TRBD1 (6 bases). CDR1 is MDHEN and CDR2 is SYDVKM in the germline V gene. V was shortened by 8 bases and J by 8 bases, with 12 bases between the two germline ends. The CDR3 runs to 11 residues. Written as DNA, the CDR3 is TGTGCCAGCGAAACAGGGTACGGCTACACCTTC. It yields the protein CASETGYGYTF.

The chain uses TRBV27 and TRBJ1-5; D perhaps matches TRBD1 (6 bases). The CDR3 runs 13 residues. V was shortened by 2 bases and J by 7 bases, with 9 bases between the two germline ends. From germline, CDR1 is MNHEY and CDR2 SMNVEV (reference sequence). In DNA, the CDR3 is TGTGCCAGCAGTTTAGAGGGGGACCAGCCCCAGCATTTT. Protein product: CASSLEGDQPQHF.

The chain recombines TRBV28 with TRBJ2-1; 7 positions match TRBD1. The V and J ends lost 4 bases and 9 bases, in that order; junction bases with no gene match: 12. CDR3 size: 15 residues. The germline V gene has CDR1 MDHEN and CDR2 SYDVKM. CDR3 amino acids: CASSSMAGGFFEQFF. Here the CDR3 DNA reads TGTGCCAGCAGTTCCATGGCAGGGGGATTTTTTGAGCAGTTCTTC.

This sequence joins TRBV5-4 and TRBJ2-3, with D unresolved. Trimming took off 0 bases at V and 10 bases at J, with 12 bases between the two ends. The germline CDR1 and CDR2 sequences are SGHNT and YYREEE (reference sequence). The CDR3 runs to 13 residues. The CDR3 region is CASSLALGEAQYF. CDR3 nucleotide sequence: TGTGCCAGCAGCTTGGCTCTCGGTGAGGCGCAGTATTTT. Filled out from reference TRBV5-4 and TRBJ2-3, the complete variable domain reads ETGVTQSPTHLIKTRGQQVTLRCSSQSGHNTVSWYQQALGQGPQFIFQYYREEENGRGNFPPRFSGLQFPNYSSELNVNALELDDSALYLCASSLALGEAQYFGPGTRLTVL.

V and J are TRBV6-5 and TRBJ2-1; D is unclear. The CDR3 contains 14 residues. Trimming took 4 bases from V and 0 from J, leaving 7 bases between them. Germline V gene lookup returns CDR1 MNHEY and CDR2 SVGAGI. The DNA of the CDR3 is TGTGCCAGCAGTTTGACTGGCTCCTACAATGAGCAGTTCTTC. This encodes CASSLTGSYNEQFF.

The V and J genes are TRBV5-1 and TRBJ2-3; 12 bases are a match to TRBD2. The CDR3 has 15 amino acids. J was trimmed by 6 bases and V by 2 bases; bases with no gene match: 4. Germline CDR1 is SGHRS and CDR2 is YFSETQ. CDR3 nucleotides: TGCGCCAGCAGCTTCCTAGCGGGGGGGCCCGATACGCAGTATTTT. It codes for CASSFLAGGPDTQYF.

CDR3 DNA: TGCGCCAGCAGCCAAGATACCAGCGTTGAGCAGTTCTTC. Amino acids: CASSQDTSVEQFF. The rearrangement uses TRBV4-1 and TRBJ2-1; no definite D call. Trimming pared 0 bases from V and 9 bases from J, leaving 9 bases between. The CDR3 covers 13 residues. The germline V gene has CDR1 MGHRA and CDR2 YSYEKL.

This clone was detected only once. The chain has TRBV19 and TRBJ2-5; no firm D call. CDR1 and CDR2 from the germline V gene are LNHDA and SQIVND (reference sequence). V dropped 5 bases and J dropped 0 bases, with 4 bases sitting between them. CDR3 length: 12 amino acids. In DNA form, the CDR3 reads TGTGCCAGTAGTCAAAACCAAGAGACCCAGTACTTC. Protein sequence: CASSQNQETQYF.

V and J are TRBV6-5 and TRBJ2-7; 10 positions match TRBD2. Losses at the gene ends were 5 bases for V and 3 bases for J; bases not matched to a gene: 1. The CDR3 has 13 residues. Germline CDR1 reads MNHEY; CDR2 reads SVGAGI. DNA of the CDR3: TGTGCCAGCAGTAGGACTAGCGGCTACGAGCAGTACTTC. Its protein product is CASSRTSGYEQYF.

A few counts support this clone. The chain carries TRBV7-2 and TRBJ2-1, with D perhaps matching TRBD2 (7 bases). The germline CDR1 and CDR2 sequences are SGHTA and FQGNSA. The CDR3 is 15 residues long. The V end was cut by 3 bases, the J end by 4 bases, with 13 bases between. CDR3: CASSFGGGAYNEQFF. The CDR3 nucleotides are TGTGCCAGCAGCTTCGGTGGGGGGGCGTACAATGAGCAGTTCTTC.

This rearrangement joins TRBV14 to TRBJ2-1; no reliable D call. Trimming cost V 1 base and J 6 bases, with 7 bases left between them. The germline V gene has CDR1 SGHDN and CDR2 FVKESK. The CDR3 runs to 13 residues. The CDR3 here is CASSQGWSNEQFF. The CDR3 DNA sequence: TGTGCCAGCAGCCAAGGTTGGAGCAATGAGCAGTTCTTC.

This clone has just one count. This chain joins TRBV7-8 and TRBJ2-7; a possible D gene is TRBD1 (6 bases). The CDR3 consists of 14 residues. Trimming removed 7 bases from V and 5 bases from J, with 18 bases in between. Germline assignment: CDR1 SGHVS and CDR2 FQNEAQ. This chain's CDR3 is CASTQNSGTNEQYF. The CDR3 DNA is TGTGCCAGCACCCAAAACTCCGGGACAAACGAGCAGTACTTC. The full variable domain, rest sourced from reference TRBV7-8 and TRBJ2-7, is GAGVSQSPRYKVAKRGQDVALRCDPISGHVSLFWYQQALGQGPEFLTYFQNEAQLDKSGLPSDRFFAERPEGSVSTLKIQRTQQEDSAVYLCASTQNSGTNEQYFGPGTRLTVT.

A few counts support this clone. The chain combines TRBV27 with TRBJ2-1; possibly TRBD2 for D (6 bases). Trimming left V 10 bases short and J 9 bases short, with 19 bases between. The germline gives CDR1 MNHEY, CDR2 SMNVEV (reference sequence). There are 13 residues in the CDR3. The CDR3 loop is CATSGGRIGEQFF. DNA of the CDR3: TGTGCCACCTCCGGGGGACGGATCGGTGAGCAGTTCTTC.

The CDR3 protein is CATSEGLASTDTQYF. The CDR3 nucleotides are TGTGCCACCAGTGAGGGACTAGCGAGCACAGATACGCAGTATTTT. The chain joins TRBV24-1 to TRBJ2-3; 10 bases match TRBD2. The CDR3 has 15 amino acids. The V segment lost 4 bases and the J segment 0 bases; nucleotides outside the gene matches: 0. From germline, CDR1 is KGHDR and CDR2 SFDVKD.

The chain couples TRBV14 to TRBJ1-6; unclear D gene. The CDR3 has 15 residues. Germline assignment: CDR1 SGHDN and CDR2 FVKESK. V lost 3 bases to trimming and J lost 10 bases, with 16 bases between them. CDR3 coding DNA: TGTGCCAGCAGCCAGGTCCGGGCGGGAACGTCACCCCTCCACTTT. It yields the protein CASSQVRAGTSPLHF.

The chain has TRBV30 and TRBJ2-2, with D possibly TRBD1 on 5 matching bases. Germline CDR1 reads GTSNPN; CDR2 reads SVGIG (reference sequence). The CDR3 contains 16 residues. The ends were cut back, 0 bases at V and 7 bases at J, with 18 bases in the middle. The CDR3 coding sequence is TGTGCCTGGAGTGTGTACAGGCTTGGGTGGGGCGGGGAGCTGTTTTTT. Its translation is CAWSVYRLGWGGELFF.

This clone has a single count. The chain combines TRBV4-1 with TRBJ1-2; TRBD1 matches 8 bases. The CDR3 sequence is 18 residues long. Trimming at V came to 3 bases and at J to 0 bases, leaving 12 bases not matched to a gene. Per germline, CDR1 MGHRA and CDR2 YSYEKL. CDR3 residues: CASSHTTEAGQANYGYTF. CDR3 bases: TGCGCCAGCAGCCATACTACAGAAGCGGGACAGGCTAACTATGGCTACACCTTC.

V is TRBV20-1 and J is TRBJ1-2, with D unclear. Germline CDR1 DFQATT, CDR2 SNEGSKA (reference sequence). Trimming cost V 3 bases and J 3 bases, with 11 bases left between them. The CDR3 contains 13 residues. The CDR3: CSASSGIHYGYTF. Here the CDR3 DNA reads TGCAGTGCTAGTTCGGGGATACACTATGGCTACACCTTC.

The genes are TRBV2 and TRBJ2-5; TRBD2 aligns across 12 bases. Losses at the gene ends were 1 base for V and 7 bases for J; bases not matched to a gene: 4. The V gene's germline CDR1 is SNHLY and CDR2 FYNNEI. There are 15 residues in the CDR3. The CDR3 protein is CASSEGTSGAGTQYF. The DNA of the CDR3 is TGTGCCAGCAGTGAAGGGACTAGCGGGGCGGGGACCCAGTACTTC.

CDR3 sequence reads: CASSTRRLGDEQFF. Written as DNA, the CDR3 is TGTGCCAGCAGTACCCGACGGCTAGGCGATGAGCAGTTCTTC. The gene calls are TRBV27 and TRBJ2-1; D not certain. The CDR3 runs 14 residues. V lost 5 bases and J 8 bases, leaving 16 bases between the germline ends. Germline lookup yields CDR1 MNHEY and CDR2 SMNVEV (reference sequence).

The chain couples TRBV30 to TRBJ1-2; D not resolved. This CDR3 is built from 14 residues. Germline CDR1 reads GTSNPN; CDR2 reads SVGIG (reference sequence). The V end was cut by 4 bases, the J end by 4 bases, with 16 bases between. CDR3 nucleotides: TGTGCCTGGACAAGACCCGGCGGCGCCTATGGCTACACCTTC. Its protein product is CAWTRPGGAYGYTF.

The chain is built from TRBV7-8 and TRBJ1-5; TRBD1 matches 7 bases. The CDR3 length is 14 residues. Germline lookup yields CDR1 SGHVS and CDR2 FQNEAQ. The trim removed 3 bases at V and 3 bases at J, leaving 2 bases unmatched. This chain's CDR3 is CASSFTGANQPQHF. CDR3 in DNA: TGTGCCAGCAGCTTTACAGGGGCCAATCAGCCCCAGCATTTT.

J is TRBJ1-5 and V is TRBV6-1, with D unclear. Looked up from germline, CDR1 is MNHNS and CDR2 is SASEGT. The CDR3 runs 13 residues. V was trimmed by 3 bases and J by 0 bases, leaving 3 bases between them. CDR3 bases: TGTGCCAGCAGTGATTATAGCAATCAGCCCCAGCATTTT. This codes for CASSDYSNQPQHF.

This chain connects TRBV18 to TRBJ1-1, with a tentative D call TRBD1 (6 bases). V dropped 4 bases and J dropped 3 bases, with 15 bases sitting between them. This CDR3 comprises 15 residues. Germline CDR1 and CDR2: KGHSH and LQKENI. Written as DNA, the CDR3 is TGTGCCAGCTCACAGGGGGTCGGTTGGTACACTGAAGCTTTCTTT. It yields the protein CASSQGVGWYTEAFF.

CDR3 protein: CASSISGGAEAFF. In nucleotides, the CDR3 is TGTGCCAGTAGTATTTCGGGGGGCGCGGAAGCTTTCTTT. The chain links TRBV19 to TRBJ1-1; perhaps TRBD1 as D (6 bases). Trimming left V 3 bases short and J 8 bases short, with 13 bases between. Germline CDR1 and CDR2: LNHDA and SQIVND (reference sequence). The CDR3 totals 13 residues. Looking up the rest from reference TRBV19 and TRBJ1-1 gives the full variable domain: DGGITQSPKYLFRKEGQNVTLSCEQNLNHDAMYWYRQDPGQGLRLIYYSQIVNDFQKGDIAEGYSVSREKKESFPLTVTSAQKNPTAFYLCASSISGGAEAFFGQGTRLTVV.

The J gene is TRBJ2-1, the V gene TRBV9, with D hard to call. This CDR3 is built from 14 residues. V was pared by 6 bases and J by 0 bases, with 10 bases between. CDR1 and CDR2 (germline): SGDLS, YYNGEE. CDR3 loop: CASTSAASYNEQFF. The CDR3 region has the DNA TGTGCCAGCACCTCGGCGGCCTCCTACAATGAGCAGTTCTTC.

This clone was counted a single time. V usage is TRBV5-1 and J usage is TRBJ2-2; D is perhaps TRBD1 (6 bases). Trimming took 4 bases from V and 3 from J, leaving 10 bases between them. The CDR3 runs 14 residues. CDR1 is SGHRS and CDR2 is YFSETQ in the germline V gene. CDR3: CASSPGQYTGELFF. CDR3 nucleotide sequence: TGCGCCAGCAGCCCCGGACAGTACACCGGGGAGCTGTTTTTT.